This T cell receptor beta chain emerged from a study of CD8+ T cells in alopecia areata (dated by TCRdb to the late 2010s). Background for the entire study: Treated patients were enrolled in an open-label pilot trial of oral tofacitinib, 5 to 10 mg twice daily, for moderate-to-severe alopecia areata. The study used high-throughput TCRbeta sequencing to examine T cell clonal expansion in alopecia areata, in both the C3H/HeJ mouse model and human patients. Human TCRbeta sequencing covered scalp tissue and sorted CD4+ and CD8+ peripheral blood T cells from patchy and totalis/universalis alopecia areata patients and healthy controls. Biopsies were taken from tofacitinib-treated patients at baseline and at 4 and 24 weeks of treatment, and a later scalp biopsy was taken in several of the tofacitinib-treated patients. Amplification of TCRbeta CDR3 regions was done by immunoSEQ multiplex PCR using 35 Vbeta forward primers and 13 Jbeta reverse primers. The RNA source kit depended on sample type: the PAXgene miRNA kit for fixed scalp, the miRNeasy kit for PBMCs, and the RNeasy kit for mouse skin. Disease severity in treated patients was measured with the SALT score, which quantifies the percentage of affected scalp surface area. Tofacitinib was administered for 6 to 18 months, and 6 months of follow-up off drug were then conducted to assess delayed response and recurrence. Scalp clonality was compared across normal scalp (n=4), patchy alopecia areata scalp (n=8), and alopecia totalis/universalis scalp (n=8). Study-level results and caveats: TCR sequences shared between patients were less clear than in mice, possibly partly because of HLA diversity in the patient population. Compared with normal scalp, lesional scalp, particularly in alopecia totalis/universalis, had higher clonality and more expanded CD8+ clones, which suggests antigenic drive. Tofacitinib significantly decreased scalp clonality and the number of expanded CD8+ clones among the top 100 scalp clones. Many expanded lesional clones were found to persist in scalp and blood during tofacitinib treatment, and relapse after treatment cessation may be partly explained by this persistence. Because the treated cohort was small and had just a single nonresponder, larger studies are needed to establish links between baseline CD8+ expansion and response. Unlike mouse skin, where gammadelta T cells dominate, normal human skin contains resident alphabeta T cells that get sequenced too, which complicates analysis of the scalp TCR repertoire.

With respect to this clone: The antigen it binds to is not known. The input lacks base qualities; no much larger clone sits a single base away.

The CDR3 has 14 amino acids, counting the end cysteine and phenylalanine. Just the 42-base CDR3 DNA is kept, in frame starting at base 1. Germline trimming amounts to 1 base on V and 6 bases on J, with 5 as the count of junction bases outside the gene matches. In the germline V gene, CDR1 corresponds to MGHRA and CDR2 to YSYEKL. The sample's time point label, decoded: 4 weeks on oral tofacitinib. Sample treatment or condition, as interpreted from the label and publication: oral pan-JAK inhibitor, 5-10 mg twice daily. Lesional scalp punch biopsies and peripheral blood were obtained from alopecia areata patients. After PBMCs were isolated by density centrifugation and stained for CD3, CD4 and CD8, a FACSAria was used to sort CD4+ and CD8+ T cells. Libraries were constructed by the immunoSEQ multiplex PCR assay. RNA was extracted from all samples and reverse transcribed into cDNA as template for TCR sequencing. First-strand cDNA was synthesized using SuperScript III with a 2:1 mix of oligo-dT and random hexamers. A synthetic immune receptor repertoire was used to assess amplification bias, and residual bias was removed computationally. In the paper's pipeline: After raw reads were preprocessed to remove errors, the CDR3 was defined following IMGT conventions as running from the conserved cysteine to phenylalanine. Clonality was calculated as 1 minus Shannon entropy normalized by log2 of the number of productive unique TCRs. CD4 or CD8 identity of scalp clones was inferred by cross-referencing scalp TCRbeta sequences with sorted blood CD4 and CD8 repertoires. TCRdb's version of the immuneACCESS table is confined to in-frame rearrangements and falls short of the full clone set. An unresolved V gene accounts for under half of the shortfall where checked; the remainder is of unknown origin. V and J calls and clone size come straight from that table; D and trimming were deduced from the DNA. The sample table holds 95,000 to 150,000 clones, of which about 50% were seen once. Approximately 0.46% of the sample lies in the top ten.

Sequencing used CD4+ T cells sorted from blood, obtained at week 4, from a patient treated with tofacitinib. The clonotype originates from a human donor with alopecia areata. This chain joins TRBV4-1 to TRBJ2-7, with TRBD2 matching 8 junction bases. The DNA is TGCGCCAGCAGCCAAGGACTAGCGAAAACCGAGCAGTACTTC. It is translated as CASSQGLAKTEQYF.